These 25 T cell receptor beta chains were all obtained from the same sample, sequenced in a study of T cell repertoires in cytomegalovirus infection. Their specific antigens are unknown. TCRdb re-called the reads with MiXCR, one entry per CDR3 protein. The table lists approximately 500,000 distinct CDR3 sequences, more than 30% of them singletons. The sequencing used cultured PBMCs, collected from culture after CMV antigen stimulation. The receptors shown here come from a human donor in good health (CMV status not recorded). Some clones in this sample may be carry-over from other donors' samples.

The chain links TRBV12-5 to TRBJ2-1; D is perhaps TRBD1 or TRBD2 (6 bases each). From germline, CDR1 is LGHNT and CDR2 FRNRAP. Trimming left V 1 base short and J 3 bases short, with 13 bases between. The CDR3 length is 16 residues. CDR3 in amino acids: CASGLDGGRLYNEQFF. Written as DNA, the CDR3 is TGTGCTAGTGGTTTGGACGGGGGCCGCCTCTACAATGAGCAGTTCTTC.

As for this clonotype: A read error may explain this, as a much larger clone is one base away. The chain employs TRBV13 and TRBJ1-1; D may be TRBD1 (5 bases). Looked up from germline, CDR1 is PRHDT and CDR2 is FYEKMQ (reference sequence). The CDR3 is made up of 13 amino acids. Trimming left V 2 bases short and J 4 bases short, with 8 bases between. The CDR3 nucleotides are TGTGCCAGCAGCTTAATGAGGGGCACTGAAGCTTTCTTT. It yields the protein CASSLMRGTEAFF.

This chain uses TRBV5-1 with TRBJ1-6; D remains ambiguous. CDR1 and CDR2 from the germline V gene are SGHRS and YFSETQ. The CDR3 extends over 17 amino acids. Deletions cut 4 bases from V and 6 bases from J, with 20 bases between. This CDR3 reads CASSREGRRESNSPLHF. As DNA, the CDR3 is TGCGCCAGCAGCCGTGAGGGTCGCCGGGAGAGTAATTCACCCCTCCACTTT. Using reference TRBV5-1 and TRBJ1-6 for the parts outside the CDR3, the full variable domain is KAGVTQTPRYLIKTRGQQVTLSCSPISGHRSVSWYQQTPGQGLQFLFEYFSETQRNKGNFPGRFSGRQFSNSRSEMNVSTLELGDSALYLCASSREGRRESNSPLHFGNGTRLTVT.

The rearrangement uses TRBV12-3 or TRBV12-4 and TRBJ2-2; 7 positions agree with TRBD1. J gave up 4 bases and V 4 bases, and 6 bases lay outside the gene matches. The CDR3 has 15 amino acids. The CDR3 spells CASSSGTAFTGELFF. The CDR3 bases are TGTGCCAGCAGTTCCGGGACAGCTTTCACCGGGGAGCTGTTTTTT.

The chain uses TRBV7-9 and TRBJ2-1; TRBD2 agrees at 15 bases. The CDR3 totals 17 residues. The J segment lost 8 bases and the V segment lost 3 bases, leaving 8 bases of the junction unmatched. CDR1 and CDR2 (germline): SEHNR, FQNEAQ (reference sequence). The CDR3 is CASSFYGLAGGPDEQFF. The CDR3 DNA follows: TGTGCCAGCAGCTTCTACGGACTAGCGGGAGGGCCCGATGAGCAGTTCTTC.

V and J are TRBV19 and TRBJ2-2, with a weak D call TRBD1 (6 bases). Germline-derived CDR1 and CDR2 are LNHDA and SQIVND (reference sequence). V dropped 5 bases and J dropped 8 bases, with 12 bases sitting between them. This CDR3 contains 13 residues. For the CDR3, the DNA is TGTGCCAGTAGTGGACAGCCAGCGGGGGAGCTGTTTTTT. Translating gives CASSGQPAGELFF.

The rearrangement links TRBV4-3 to TRBJ2-5; the match to TRBD2 covers 12 bases. The CDR3 length is 17 residues. The germline CDR1 and CDR2 sequences are LGHNA and YSLEER. V gave up 6 bases and J gave up 0 bases; unmatched junction bases: 8. The CDR3 region has the DNA TGCGCCAGCAGTACCACCGGGACTAGCGGGTACCAAGAGACCCAGTACTTC. This translates into CASSTTGTSGYQETQYF.

The chain carries TRBV30 and TRBJ1-5; no firm D call. Trimming pared 0 bases from V and 6 bases from J, leaving 12 bases between. Germline CDR1 GTSNPN, CDR2 SVGIG (reference sequence). The CDR3 extends over 14 amino acids. The CDR3 DNA reads TGTGCCTGGAGTGTGGGTGGTGGGAGTCAGCCCCAGCATTTT. Amino acids: CAWSVGGGSQPQHF.

The chain employs TRBV28 and TRBJ1-5, with D possibly TRBD1 on 6 matching bases. Germline CDR1 reads MDHEN; CDR2 reads SYDVKM. V lost 7 bases, J lost 0 bases, and 16 bases lay in between. The CDR3 has 16 amino acids. CDR3 DNA sequence: TGTGCCAGCATCTTCGGGACACCCTATAGCAATCAGCCCCAGCATTTT. Translating gives CASIFGTPYSNQPQHF.

V and J are TRBV14 and TRBJ1-1; D gene unclear. CDR1 and CDR2 (germline): SGHDN, FVKESK. The CDR3 extends over 15 amino acids. Trimming removed 3 bases from V and 4 bases from J, with 15 bases in between. The CDR3 region is CASSQGASRGTEAFF. CDR3 nucleotides: TGTGCCAGCAGCCAGGGAGCCTCCCGGGGCACTGAAGCTTTCTTT. The full variable domain, its missing parts supplied by reference TRBV14 and TRBJ1-1, is EAGVTQFPSHSVIEKGQTVTLRCDPISGHDNLYWYRRVMGKEIKFLLHFVKESKQDESGMPNNRFLAERTGGTYSTLKVQPAELEDSGVYFCASSQGASRGTEAFFGQGTRLTVV.

Note on this clonotype: One end of the junction does not line up with germline, which may come from a read error. This chain uses TRBV7-2 with TRBJ2-7, with a tentative D call TRBD1 (6 bases). In germline, CDR1 is SGHTA, CDR2 FQGNSA. This CDR3 is 13 amino acids long. The CDR3 region has the DNA TGTGCCAGCGGCTTAGGGACAAACTACGAGCAGTACTTC. Its protein product is CASGLGTNYEQYF.

The V call is TRBV6-2 or TRBV6-3, the J call TRBJ1-5, with D possibly being TRBD1 (6 bases). The CDR3 loop spans 15 amino acids. The germline gives CDR1 MNHEY, CDR2 SVGEGT. Trimming cost V 3 bases and J 3 bases, with 12 bases left between them. CDR3 DNA sequence: TGTGCCAGCAGTTATAGGGACAAGATCAATCAGCCCCAGCATTTT. Its protein product is CASSYRDKINQPQHF.

The chain couples TRBV6-5 to TRBJ1-1, with D tentatively TRBD1 (5 bases). The CDR3 runs 15 residues. Germline CDR1 MNHEY, CDR2 SVGAGI. V was trimmed by 0 bases and J by 1 base, leaving 9 bases between them. CDR3: CASSYSPTGNTEAFF. The CDR3 region has the DNA TGTGCCAGCAGTTACTCTCCTACAGGGAACACTGAAGCTTTCTTT.

This clonotype was seen once. The chain recombines TRBV20-1 with TRBJ2-1; maybe TRBD2 (5 bases). V was shortened by 0 bases and J by 5 bases, with 14 bases between the two germline ends. Germline V CDR1 and CDR2: DFQATT, SNEGSKA (reference sequence). The CDR3 runs to 15 residues. The CDR3 protein is CSARDPAGVNNEQFF. The DNA for the CDR3 is TGCAGTGCTAGAGACCCGGCCGGGGTGAACAATGAGCAGTTCTTC.

This sequence joins TRBV6-5 and TRBJ1-3, with 7 bases identical to TRBD1. This CDR3 has 16 residues. Germline V gives CDR1 MNHEY, CDR2 SVGAGI. The ends lost 6 bases at V and 0 bases at J; junction bases unmatched: 8. The CDR3 coding sequence is TGTGCCAGCAGCCGGGACAGCGCTTTCTCTGGAAACACCATATATTTT. This codes for CASSRDSAFSGNTIYF.

This chain links TRBV11-2 with TRBJ2-1, with TRBD2 as a possible D gene (6 bases). The CDR3 is made up of 19 amino acids. V gave up 1 base and J gave up 0 bases, with 19 bases separating them. CDR1 and CDR2 (germline): SGHAT, FQNNGV. The CDR3 is CASSLVVWVRRDSYNEQFF. The CDR3 DNA reads TGTGCCAGCAGCTTAGTTGTTTGGGTTAGGCGGGACTCCTACAATGAGCAGTTCTTC.

This clonotype was detected only a few times. V gene TRBV7-2 combines with J gene TRBJ1-2; no clear D gene. V lost 2 bases to trimming and J lost 6 bases, with 10 bases between them. There are 13 residues in the CDR3. In germline, CDR1 is SGHTA, CDR2 FQGNSA. The CDR3 nucleotides read TGTGCCAGCAGCTTAACGGGGAATAATGGCTACACCTTC. Amino acids: CASSLTGNNGYTF.

This clonotype was observed a few times. V is TRBV13 and J is TRBJ2-3, with 14 bases aligning to TRBD2. The CDR3 runs to 17 residues. Germline lookup yields CDR1 PRHDT and CDR2 FYEKMQ (reference sequence). Trimming at V came to 5 bases and at J to 4 bases, leaving 8 bases not matched to a gene. The CDR3 sequence is CASSPKPGLAGADTQYF. The DNA of the CDR3 is TGTGCCAGCAGCCCGAAGCCGGGACTAGCGGGAGCAGATACGCAGTATTTT.

The rearrangement links TRBV7-6 to TRBJ2-1; 9 positions match TRBD2. Germline assignment: CDR1 SGHVS and CDR2 FNYEAQ. V gave up 5 bases and J gave up 6 bases; unmatched junction bases: 11. This CDR3 is 16 amino acids long. The CDR3 sequence: CASSPNSGRMGNEQFF. For the CDR3, the DNA is TGTGCCAGCAGCCCAAACAGCGGGAGGATGGGCAATGAGCAGTTCTTC.

This clonotype was recorded once. J is TRBJ2-1 and V is TRBV6-4, with 10 bases lining up with TRBD1. Per germline, CDR1 MRHNA and CDR2 SNTAGT. CDR3 length: 15 residues. The junction had 7 bases not matched to a gene; V was cut back by 4 bases and J by 7 bases. The DNA for the CDR3 is TGTGCCAGCAGTGCCGGGACAGGGGCAAAGAATGAGCAGTTCTTC. Protein product: CASSAGTGAKNEQFF.

In its sample, this clonotype was seen a few times. This chain joins TRBV19 and TRBJ1-2; unclear D gene. V dropped 1 base and J dropped 3 bases, with 18 bases sitting between them. In germline, CDR1 is LNHDA, CDR2 SQIVND (reference sequence). The CDR3 runs 17 residues. The CDR3 reads CASSIGSGPPSDYGYTF. Here the CDR3 DNA reads TGTGCCAGTAGTATAGGATCAGGCCCCCCTTCGGACTATGGCTACACCTTC.

This clonotype was counted at least ten times. The chain couples TRBV4-3 to TRBJ2-2; 7 bases fit TRBD1. CDR3 length: 16 residues. Germline assignment: CDR1 LGHNA and CDR2 YSLEER. The V gene end was trimmed by 3 bases and the J gene end by 7 bases; junction bases not matched to a gene: 11. CDR3 nucleotides: TGCGCCAGCAGCCACCGGGACAGAAAAGTGATCGGGGAGCTGTTTTTT. It translates to CASSHRDRKVIGELFF.

The chain employs TRBV29-1 and TRBJ1-1; 7 nucleotides agree with TRBD1. The J segment lost 1 base and the V segment lost 3 bases, leaving 14 bases of the junction unmatched. CDR1 and CDR2 (germline): SQVTM, ANQGSEA. The CDR3 sequence is 17 residues long. CDR3 region: CSVDYFRQGGGNTEAFF. The CDR3 DNA reads as TGCAGCGTTGATTATTTTAGACAGGGTGGGGGGAACACTGAAGCTTTCTTT.

The rearrangement links TRBV28 to TRBJ2-2; no clear D gene. Looked up from germline, CDR1 is MDHEN and CDR2 is SYDVKM. The V end lost 2 bases, the J end lost 0 bases, and 7 bases lay between the germline ends. This CDR3 comprises 15 residues. CDR3 in DNA: TGTGCCAGCAGTTTACCCGGAACGAACACCGGGGAGCTGTTTTTT. Protein: CASSLPGTNTGELFF.

This chain uses TRBV5-4 with TRBJ2-1; no definite D call. The CDR3 is 15 residues long. Germline-derived CDR1 and CDR2 are SGHNT and YYREEE (reference sequence). Deletions cut 0 bases from V and 0 bases from J, with 7 bases between. The CDR3 region is CASSLDTHSYNEQFF. The CDR3 DNA follows: TGTGCCAGCAGCTTGGATACGCACTCCTACAATGAGCAGTTCTTC.